These 32 T cell receptor beta chains were all obtained from the same sample, sequenced in a study of T cells in Graves' hyperthyroidism and ophthalmopathy. The source material, RNA transcripts, was used to amplify TCR beta CDR3 regions. Primed by the HTBI set, a first-round RT-PCR was run on the TCR CDR3. TCRdb processed the multiplex PCR reads anew with MiXCR; each CDR3 protein has one entry. The sample gives around 600,000 distinct CDR3 sequences, about 14% of which show up once; around 13% is in the top ten. The sample taken for sequencing was blood. The origin of the receptors is a woman in her 50s with Graves' ophthalmopathy.

As for this clonotype: A read error may explain this, as a much larger clone is one base away. The chain uses TRBV7-2 and TRBJ2-1, with D maybe TRBD2 (5 bases). The germline V gene encodes CDR1 SGHTA and CDR2 FQGNSA. This CDR3 is 15 amino acids long. The germline V and J ends were trimmed by 2 bases and 8 bases, with 16 bases remaining between them. CDR3 nucleotides: TGTGCCAGCAGCTTAAATCCCCTAGCTGGCGATGAGCAGTTCTTC. It translates to CASSLNPLAGDEQFF.

This clonotype was seen more than once but under ten times. The chain joins TRBV5-1 to TRBJ2-7; 7 nucleotides line up with TRBD2. Germline V gene data show CDR1 as SGHRS and CDR2 as YFSETQ. The CDR3 has 15 amino acids. V was clipped by 5 bases and J by 1 base; unmatched bases: 9. The DNA of the CDR3 is TGCGCCAGCAGTCCCATCCAGCGGGAATCCTACGAGCAGTACTTC. Amino acids: CASSPIQRESYEQYF.

This clonotype was counted a single time. The rearrangement joins TRBV6-1 to TRBJ2-1; 7 positions agree with TRBD2. Trimming removed 8 bases from V and 5 bases from J; junction bases left unmatched: 15. Germline V gene lookup returns CDR1 MNHNS and CDR2 SASEGT. The CDR3 length is 16 residues. CDR3 in amino acids: CASLGGITDVDNEQFF. CDR3 DNA: TGTGCCAGCTTGGGGGGGATAACGGACGTTGACAATGAGCAGTTCTTC.

The chain is built from TRBV6-1 and TRBJ2-7; 10 bases are a match to TRBD1. The germline CDR1 and CDR2 sequences are MNHNS and SASEGT. V shed 5 bases, J shed 9 bases, and the junction held 10 bases outside the gene matches. The CDR3 runs to 14 residues. CDR3 nucleotides: TGTGCCAGCAGTCAATGGGGACAGGGGAGAGGGCAGTACTTC. This codes for CASSQWGQGRGQYF.

The chain uses TRBV6-2 or TRBV6-3 and TRBJ2-3; the D gene is possibly TRBD2 (6 bases). The CDR3 is 15 residues long. Looked up from germline, CDR1 is MNHEY and CDR2 is SVGEGT. V shed 5 bases and J shed 1 base, with 13 bases lying between them. The CDR3 sequence: CASSPASVGTDTQYF. CDR3 nucleotide sequence: TGTGCCAGCAGTCCTGCTAGCGTAGGCACAGATACGCAGTATTTT.

There are many counts of this clonotype. The rearrangement uses TRBV6-6 and TRBJ1-2; D not certain. The CDR3 runs 14 residues. The V end was cut by 3 bases, the J end by 2 bases, with 10 bases between. Germline CDR1 and CDR2: MNHNY and SVGAGI (reference sequence). The CDR3 here is CASSYSETNYGYTF. DNA of the CDR3: TGTGCCAGCAGTTATTCCGAGACAAACTATGGCTACACCTTC.

This clonotype appeared many times. The genes are TRBV20-1 and TRBJ2-1, with TRBD1 matching over 11 bases. J was trimmed by 2 bases and V by 0 bases; bases with no gene match: 3. CDR1 DFQATT and CDR2 SNEGSKA come from the germline V gene (reference sequence). The CDR3 loop spans 16 amino acids. CDR3 sequence reads: CSARDWDRGTYNEQFF. The CDR3 DNA is TGCAGTGCTAGAGATTGGGACAGGGGGACCTACAATGAGCAGTTCTTC.

Many counts were recorded for this clonotype. The gene calls are TRBV6-1 and TRBJ2-7; 8 bases align to TRBD1. V shed 8 bases and J 9 bases; nucleotides not matched to a gene: 12. The CDR3 is 13 amino acids. The germline CDR1 and CDR2 sequences are MNHNS and SASEGT. This chain's CDR3 is CASRLTDRVGQYF. In DNA form, the CDR3 reads TGTGCCAGCCGCCTCACGGACAGGGTAGGGCAGTACTTC.

This clonotype appeared many times. CDR3 protein: CASSQPPVRGYTF. CDR3 nucleotide sequence: TGTGCCAGCAGCCAACCCCCGGTACGCGGCTACACCTTC. The gene calls are TRBV3-1 and TRBJ1-2; D remains ambiguous. Germline V gives CDR1 LGHDT, CDR2 YNNKEL (reference sequence). The CDR3 is made up of 13 amino acids. Trimming took off 2 bases at V and 8 bases at J, with 12 bases between the two ends.

In this sample, this clonotype turned up many times. This chain uses TRBV11-2 with TRBJ2-7; the match to TRBD1 covers 9 bases. There are 15 residues in the CDR3. Germline trimming cut 1 base from V and 5 bases from J; bases unmatched to any gene: 6. Germline CDR1 SGHAT, CDR2 FQNNGV. CDR3: CASSLAGTGFDEQYF. CDR3 bases: TGTGCCAGCAGCTTAGCCGGGACAGGGTTCGACGAGCAGTACTTC.

This clonotype was recorded a few times. The gene calls are TRBV29-1 and TRBJ2-3; D not certain. V was pared by 4 bases and J by 2 bases, with 7 bases between. Germline CDR1 SQVTM, CDR2 ANQGSEA. CDR3 length equals 12 residues. CDR3 sequence reads: CSVVQNTDTQYF. The DNA of the CDR3 is TGCAGCGTTGTGCAGAACACAGATACGCAGTATTTT.

The J gene is TRBJ2-7, the V gene TRBV27; 10 bases fit TRBD1. This CDR3 contains 17 residues. The V gene's germline CDR1 is MNHEY and CDR2 SMNVEV (reference sequence). Trimming cost V 0 bases and J 2 bases; bases outside gene matches: 7. The CDR3 coding sequence is TGTGCCAGCAGTTTATCATCGTGGGGGACAGGGGCCTACGAGCAGTACTTC. Protein product: CASSLSSWGTGAYEQYF.

The chain joins TRBV27 to TRBJ2-3; D gene uncertain. Germline-derived CDR1 and CDR2 are MNHEY and SMNVEV (reference sequence). V lost 0 bases and J 7 bases, leaving 8 bases between the germline ends. The CDR3 is 13 residues long. The CDR3 spells CASSLSFRYTQYF. CDR3 coding DNA: TGTGCCAGCAGTTTATCGTTCAGGTATACGCAGTATTTT.

This clonotype was recorded once. A single base separates this from a much larger clone, so it may be a read error. CDR3: CASSRTGLAVAYNEQFF. DNA of the CDR3: TGTGCCAGCAGTAGAACGGGACTGGCGGTCGCCTACAATGAGCAGTTCTTC. The chain is built from TRBV6-1 and TRBJ2-1; a weak D match, TRBD2 (6 bases). The germline V gene has CDR1 MNHNS and CDR2 SASEGT. The CDR3 is 17 residues long. V was cut by 5 bases and J by 2 bases, with 19 bases left in between.

This clonotype was observed many times. V and J are TRBV3-1 and TRBJ2-7, with D maybe TRBD2 (6 bases). Per germline, CDR1 LGHDT and CDR2 YNNKEL (reference sequence). The V end was cut by 0 bases, the J end by 3 bases, with 12 bases between. The CDR3 extends over 15 amino acids. The CDR3 protein is CASSQDPLANYEQYF. The CDR3 bases are TGTGCCAGCAGCCAAGACCCGCTAGCGAACTACGAGCAGTACTTC.

This clonotype was observed at least ten times. The V and J genes are TRBV3-1 and TRBJ1-1; D uncertain. The CDR3 length is 16 residues. V lost 0 bases and J 1 base, leaving 12 bases between the germline ends. CDR1 LGHDT and CDR2 YNNKEL come from the germline V gene (reference sequence). CDR3 amino acids: CASSQEGGPQNTEAFF. Here the CDR3 DNA reads TGTGCCAGCAGCCAAGAGGGTGGGCCCCAGAACACTGAAGCTTTCTTT. The full variable domain, with the rest looked up from reference TRBV3-1 and TRBJ1-1, is DTAVSQTPKYLVTQMGNDKSIKCEQNLGHDTMYWYKQDSKKFLKIMFSYNNKELIINETVPNRFSPKSPDKAHLNLHINSLELGDSAVYFCASSQEGGPQNTEAFFGQGTRLTVV.

At least ten counts were recorded for this clonotype. The chain uses TRBV20-1 and TRBJ2-7; D remains ambiguous. Germline V lookup: CDR1 DFQATT, CDR2 SNEGSKA (reference sequence). CDR3 length equals 15 residues. Deletions cut 3 bases from V and 0 bases from J, with 15 bases between. CDR3 region: CSARDTMGFSYEQYF. CDR3 in DNA: TGCAGTGCTAGGGATACGATGGGATTCTCCTACGAGCAGTACTTC.

This clonotype was seen many times. The V call is TRBV11-2, the J call TRBJ1-1; possible D gene TRBD1, 5 bases. Trimming pared 1 base from V and 2 bases from J, leaving 11 bases between. CDR3 length: 15 residues. Germline V CDR1 and CDR2: SGHAT, FQNNGV. In DNA form, the CDR3 reads TGTGCCAGCAGCTTAGTCGCCGGGGCAAACACTGAAGCTTTCTTT. Residues: CASSLVAGANTEAFF.

DNA for the CDR3: TGTGCCAGCAGCTTGGGGGCTAGCACCGAGCAGTTCTTC. Encoded protein: CASSLGASTEQFF. The V and J genes are TRBV7-3 and TRBJ2-1, with a weak D call TRBD1 (6 bases). Trimming shortened V by 3 bases and J by 10 bases, and 13 bases separated the two germline ends. Germline V gene lookup returns CDR1 SGHTA and CDR2 FQGTGA. CDR3 length: 13 amino acids.

This clonotype was seen a few times. This chain connects TRBV19 to TRBJ2-7; the D gene is possibly TRBD1 (6 bases). Germline-derived CDR1 and CDR2 are LNHDA and SQIVND (reference sequence). The CDR3 is 13 amino acids. The V and J ends lost 5 bases and 9 bases respectively, with 17 bases between them. In nucleotides, the CDR3 is TGTGCCAGTAGTCCTAAGACAGGTACCGGGCAGTACTTC. It translates to CASSPKTGTGQYF.

The chain combines TRBV30 with TRBJ2-3, with 8 positions matching TRBD2. CDR3 length: 15 amino acids. J lost 4 bases, V lost 2 bases, and 8 bases had no gene match. In germline, CDR1 is GTSNPN, CDR2 SVGIG (reference sequence). CDR3 protein: CAWSSGLASPDTQYF. CDR3 nucleotides: TGTGCCTGGAGTTCCGGACTAGCTAGTCCAGATACGCAGTATTTT.

This clonotype has a count of ten or more. The chain couples TRBV20-1 to TRBJ1-5; 8 bases match TRBD1. Trimming at V came to 3 bases and at J to 5 bases, leaving 9 bases not matched to a gene. This CDR3 has 15 residues. Germline values: CDR1 DFQATT, CDR2 SNEGSKA (reference sequence). The CDR3, as DNA: TGCAGTGCTAGCCCCCAAGGACAGGGATATCAGCCCCAGCATTTT. Its translation: CSASPQGQGYQPQHF.

This clonotype was observed a handful of times. The rearrangement links TRBV4-3 to TRBJ2-1; the match to TRBD1 covers 9 bases. The germline V gene encodes CDR1 LGHNA and CDR2 YSLEER. The CDR3 is 15 residues long. V was clipped by 1 base and J by 4 bases; unmatched bases: 2. This CDR3 is CASSQGQGVYNEQFF. The CDR3, as DNA: TGCGCCAGCAGCCAAGGACAGGGGGTTTACAATGAGCAGTTCTTC.

The table lists this clonotype with many counts. The gene calls are TRBV6-2 or TRBV6-3 and TRBJ2-2; TRBD2 agrees at 11 bases. Germline lookup yields CDR1 MNHEY and CDR2 SVGEGT. This CDR3 has 17 amino acids. The trim removed 5 bases at V and 0 bases at J, leaving 5 bases unmatched. The CDR3 coding sequence is TGTGCCAGCAGTCCGAGACTAGCGGGGACGAACACCGGGGAGCTGTTTTTT. Its translation is CASSPRLAGTNTGELFF.

This clonotype was observed many times. The chain has TRBV20-1 and TRBJ1-2; no reliable D call. CDR1 is DFQATT, CDR2 SNEGSKA, per germline (reference sequence). V lost 6 bases to trimming and J lost 4 bases, with 12 bases between them. The CDR3 extends over 12 amino acids. CDR3: CSAQPEFYGYTF. CDR3 DNA sequence: TGCAGTGCCCAACCGGAGTTCTATGGCTACACCTTC.

Ten or more counts support this clonotype. The gene calls are TRBV30 and TRBJ2-2; 9 nucleotides match TRBD1. Germline CDR1 and CDR2: GTSNPN and SVGIG (reference sequence). The CDR3 is 16 residues long. V dropped 2 bases and J dropped 6; count of bases not matched to a gene: 10. The CDR3 protein is CAWSNRDRDIAGELFF. Here the CDR3 DNA reads TGTGCCTGGAGTAACCGGGACAGGGATATAGCCGGGGAGCTGTTTTTT.

This chain joins TRBV11-3 and TRBJ1-4; maybe TRBD1 (6 bases). Germline assignment: CDR1 SGHNT and CDR2 YENEEA. V was clipped by 4 bases and J by 5 bases, with 14 bases between them. This CDR3 has 15 residues. This chain's CDR3 is CASSSRTGQNEKLFF. The CDR3 bases are TGTGCCAGCAGCTCCCGAACGGGACAAAATGAAAAACTGTTTTTT.

The chain recombines TRBV9 with TRBJ2-1; a possible D gene is TRBD2 (6 bases). Germline V gene data show CDR1 as SGDLS and CDR2 as YYNGEE. V was trimmed by 2 bases and J by 4 bases, leaving 13 bases between them. The CDR3 runs 15 residues. CDR3 in amino acids: CASSVTGALYNEQFF. CDR3 sequence (DNA): TGTGCCAGCAGCGTTACGGGAGCATTGTACAATGAGCAGTTCTTC.

The chain has TRBV27 and TRBJ2-5; 10 nucleotides agree with TRBD2. The CDR3 extends over 17 amino acids. CDR1 and CDR2 (germline): MNHEY, SMNVEV (reference sequence). The V and J ends lost 1 base and 4 bases, in that order; junction bases with no gene match: 9. DNA of the CDR3: TGTGCCAGCAGTTTATTCGGGCTAGCGGGAGTGGGAGAGACCCAGTACTTC. It encodes CASSLFGLAGVGETQYF.

The V and J genes are TRBV7-6 and TRBJ2-7, with 10 positions matching TRBD2. The CDR3 spans 15 residues. After removal of 5 bases from V and 7 bases from J, the junction contained 11 bases not matched to a gene. Germline CDR1 and CDR2: SGHVS and FNYEAQ. The CDR3 sequence: CASSPLAGGVGEQYF. For the CDR3, the DNA is TGTGCCAGCAGCCCCTTAGCGGGAGGCGTTGGAGAGCAGTACTTC.

This clonotype was observed a few times. The chain links TRBV20-1 to TRBJ1-1; D is perhaps TRBD1 (6 bases). The germline gives CDR1 DFQATT, CDR2 SNEGSKA (reference sequence). The length of the CDR3 is 17 residues. The V end lost 3 bases, the J end lost 6 bases, and 26 bases lay between the germline ends. In DNA, the CDR3 is TGCAGTGCTAGTGCCGGGACATCTATCCTAAGTGGGGCTGAAGCTTTCTTT. Its translation is CSASAGTSILSGAEAFF.

The chain carries TRBV5-4 and TRBJ2-2, with a weak D call TRBD1 (6 bases). Germline CDR1 and CDR2: SGHNT and YYREEE (reference sequence). Trimming left V 2 bases short and J 4 bases short, with 12 bases between. The CDR3 length is 15 residues. CDR3: CASSFRDTSTGELFF. CDR3 coding DNA: TGTGCCAGCAGCTTCCGGGACACATCCACCGGGGAGCTGTTTTTT.